Listed below are T cell receptor beta chains from one sample, sequenced in a study of blood T cell repertoires in COVID-19. Sequencing was performed with immunoSEQ multiplex PCR; in TCRdb, only in-frame clones are kept and a portion is missing. The sample shows about 170,000 clones, 65% to 85% of them seen only once. Sequencing used peripheral blood. Receptor source: a human donor with acute or convalescent COVID-19. The donor label of this sample is uncertain. Both conserved end residues are part of each CDR3. The order of the fields is V gene, clone size, J gene, D gene, CDR3 DNA, CDR3 protein. A D gene is named only where the DNA matches it firmly. Not all rows give a size; the values are once, few, many and, for expanded clones, a class.

TRBV25-1	-	TRBJ1-2	-	TGTGCCAGCAGTGAGGCGGGGCGCTCTAACTATGGCTACACCTTC	CASSEAGRSNYGYTF
TRBV1	-	TRBJ1-1	-	TGCACCAGCAGCCGAGACATTTCGACAGGCCAAGCTTTCTTT	CTSSRDISTGQAFF
TRBV12-3/TRBV12-4	-	TRBJ2-7	-	TGTGCCAGCAGTCCCGGGGGCTACGAGCAGTACTTC	CASSPGGYEQYF
TRBV28	-	TRBJ2-3	-	TGTGCCAGCAGTTTCCCGGCAGATACGCAGTATTTT	CASSFPADTQYF
TRBV30	-	TRBJ2-1	TRBD2	TGTGCCTGGAGTAGGGCGGGAGAGGGGTACAATGAGCAGTTCTTC	CAWSRAGEGYNEQFF
TRBV5-4	-	TRBJ2-5	-	TGTGCCAGCAGAATGCGGGCAGGCGGGCGGCAAGAGACCCAGTACTTC	CASRMRAGGRQETQYF
TRBV19	-	TRBJ1-5	-	TGTGCCAGTAGCGAGATCGAGTATAGCAATCAGCCCCAGCATTTT	CASSEIEYSNQPQHF
TRBV19	-	TRBJ2-3	-	TGTGCCAGTAGCGGAGAGGGTTTGGCTAAATCAGATACGCAGTATTTT	CASSGEGLAKSDTQYF
TRBV5-1	once	TRBJ2-3	TRBD2	TGCGCCAGCAGCCGCGGGAGCGGGGGGGCTAGCACAGATACGCAGTATTTT	CASSRGSGGASTDTQYF
TRBV11-3	-	TRBJ2-1	TRBD2	TGTGCCAGCAGCTTAGGAGGGACTAGCAATGAGCAGTTCTTC	CASSLGGTSNEQFF
TRBV12-5	-	TRBJ2-5	TRBD1	TGTGCTAGTGGTTTTCAGGGACAGGGAGAGACCCAGTACTTC	CASGFQGQGETQYF
TRBV12-5	-	TRBJ2-5	-	TGTGCTAGTGGTTTACCCGGACTGACGCAAGAGACCCAGTACTTC	CASGLPGLTQETQYF
TRBV30	-	TRBJ1-1	-	TGTGCCTGGACGGACAGCATGAACACTGAAGCTTTCTTT	CAWTDSMNTEAFF
TRBV19	once	TRBJ1-1	-	TGTGCCAGTAGTATGGGGAAGGGGAAAGCTTTCTTT	CASSMGKGKAFF
TRBV28	-	TRBJ1-5	-	TGTGCCAGTTGTCTTGTATGGCATTTT	CASCLVWHF
TRBV7-2	-	TRBJ1-3	-	TGTGCCAGCAGCTCCCAAGGGGTTGGAAACACCATATATTTT	CASSSQGVGNTIYF
TRBV10-1	-	TRBJ2-1	TRBD2	TGCGCCAGCAGTGAGTCCTGGACTAGTGTTCATGAGCAGTTCTTC	CASSESWTSVHEQFF
TRBV5-1	-	TRBJ2-6	-	TGCGCCAGCAGCCCCACGGTCGGGGCCAACGTCCTGACTTTC	CASSPTVGANVLTF
TRBV9	-	TRBJ1-4	TRBD1	TGTGCCAGCAGCGTGGGACAGCCCGGGATTAATGAAAAACTGTTTTTT	CASSVGQPGINEKLFF
TRBV4-1	-	TRBJ1-3	-	TGCGCCAGCAGCCAAGACAGGGTCCTCTCTGGAAACACCATATATTTT	CASSQDRVLSGNTIYF
TRBV5-1	few	TRBJ2-1	TRBD2	TGCGCCAGCAGCCTTACCGGGACTAGCCCTTTCCGTAATAACTACAATGAGCAGTTCTTC	CASSLTGTSPFRNNYNEQFF
TRBV6-6	-	TRBJ2-3	TRBD2	TGTGCCAGCAGTCCGCAGGTAGCGGGAGGGACAGATACGCAGTATTTT	CASSPQVAGGTDTQYF
TRBV7-8	-	TRBJ2-7	-	TGTGCCAGCAGCTTAAGTGGCAGGACCTACGAGCAGTACTTC	CASSLSGRTYEQYF
TRBV6-5	-	TRBJ2-7	-	TGTGCCAGCAGTTACTCGACAGCGAGCTACGAGCAGTACTTC	CASSYSTASYEQYF
TRBV19	-	TRBJ1-5	TRBD1	TGTGCCAGTAGTAGGGGACAGGGGTTTGGCAATCAGCCCCAGCATTTT	CASSRGQGFGNQPQHF
TRBV30	-	TRBJ1-6	-	TGTGCCTGGAGCCCGCGGGGACGGGATCGTAGTTCACCCCTCCACTTT	CAWSPRGRDRSSPLHF
TRBV11-3	once	TRBJ2-7	TRBD1	TGTGCCAGCAGCTTGACAGGGAGTACCCACGAGCAGTACTTC	CASSLTGSTHEQYF
TRBV3-1/TRBV3-2	-	TRBJ2-5	-	TGTGCCAGCATGAGATTTGGGGGGGAGACCCAGTACTTC	CASMRFGGETQYF
TRBV27	-	TRBJ2-3	TRBD2	TGTGCCAGCAGTTTATCGGGAGGGGAGGAGGATACGCAGTATTTT	CASSLSGGEEDTQYF
TRBV5-4	-	TRBJ2-5	TRBD1	TGTGCCAGCAGCTTGGGACAGGGCGAGGAGACCCAGTACTTC	CASSLGQGEETQYF
TRBV9	-	TRBJ2-3	TRBD2	TGTGCCAGCAGCCCCCTAGCGGGGACGAGCACAGATACGCAGTATTTT	CASSPLAGTSTDTQYF
TRBV10-2	-	TRBJ1-6	TRBD1	TGCGCCAGCAGGGGACAGGGGGCAATTGATTCACCCCTCCACTTT	CASRGQGAIDSPLHF
TRBV5-1	-	TRBJ2-1	-	TGCGCCAGCAGCTTGGAGGGACTTACTTACAATGAGCAGTTCTTC	CASSLEGLTYNEQFF
TRBV4-1	-	TRBJ2-1	TRBD1	TGCGCCAGCAGCCAAGACGCGTGGGACAGGACATTTTACAATGAGCAGTTCTTC	CASSQDAWDRTFYNEQFF
TRBV3-1/TRBV3-2	-	TRBJ2-1	TRBD1	TGTGCCAGCAGCCAGGGGAACCGGGACAGGGGGCTGTACAATGAGCAGTTCTTC	CASSQGNRDRGLYNEQFF
TRBV19	-	TRBJ2-7	TRBD1	TGTGCCAGTAGACATAGGGGACAGTCCTACGAGCAGTACTTC	CASRHRGQSYEQYF